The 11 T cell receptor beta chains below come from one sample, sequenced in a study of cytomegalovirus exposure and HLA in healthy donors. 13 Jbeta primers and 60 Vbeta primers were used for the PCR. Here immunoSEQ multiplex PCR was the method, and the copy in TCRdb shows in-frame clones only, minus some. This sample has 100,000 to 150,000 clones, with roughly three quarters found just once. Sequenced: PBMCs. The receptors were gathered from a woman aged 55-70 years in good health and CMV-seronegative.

The CDR3 DNA reads as TGTGCCAGTAGGGGAGACAGGGGGCAAGTCTATGGCTACACCTTC. Its protein is CASRGDRGQVYGYTF. J is TRBJ1-2 and V is TRBV19, with 10 bases lining up with TRBD1. Trimming cost V 6 bases and J 4 bases; bases outside gene matches: 8. Germline V gene sequence: CDR1 LNHDA, CDR2 SQIVND (reference sequence). The CDR3 runs 15 residues.

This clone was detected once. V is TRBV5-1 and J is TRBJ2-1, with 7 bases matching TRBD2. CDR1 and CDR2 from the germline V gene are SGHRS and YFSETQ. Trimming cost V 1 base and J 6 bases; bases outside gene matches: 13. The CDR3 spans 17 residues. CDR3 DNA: TGCGCCAGCAGCTTGTCCCTTTGGGAGGGCCGAGGCAATGAGCAGTTCTTC. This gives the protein CASSLSLWEGRGNEQFF. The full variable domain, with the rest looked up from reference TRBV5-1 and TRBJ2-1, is KAGVTQTPRYLIKTRGQQVTLSCSPISGHRSVSWYQQTPGQGLQFLFEYFSETQRNKGNFPGRFSGRQFSNSRSEMNVSTLELGDSALYLCASSLSLWEGRGNEQFFGPGTRLTVL.

CDR3 in amino acids: CASKSSGSSYNEQFF. DNA for the CDR3: TGTGCCAGCAAATCTAGCGGAAGCTCCTACAATGAGCAGTTCTTC. This chain links TRBV6-1 with TRBJ2-1; TRBD2 agrees at 7 bases. This CDR3 region has 15 residues. Germline CDR1 is MNHNS and CDR2 is SASEGT. V was pared by 7 bases and J by 0 bases, with 6 bases of the junction left unmatched.

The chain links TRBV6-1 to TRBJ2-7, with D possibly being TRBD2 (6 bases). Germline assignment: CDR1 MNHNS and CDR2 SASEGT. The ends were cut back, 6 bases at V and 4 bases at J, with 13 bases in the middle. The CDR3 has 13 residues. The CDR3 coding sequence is TGTGCCAGCAGGTACGGGACTGCTTACGAGCAGTACTTC. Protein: CASRYGTAYEQYF.

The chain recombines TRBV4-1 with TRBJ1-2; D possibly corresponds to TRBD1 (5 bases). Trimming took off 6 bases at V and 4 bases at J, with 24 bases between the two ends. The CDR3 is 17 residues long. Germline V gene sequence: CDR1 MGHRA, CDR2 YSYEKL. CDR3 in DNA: TGCGCCAGCAGGCCGACCCGGCCAGGGCAGGGTCTCTATGGCTACACCTTC. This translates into CASRPTRPGQGLYGYTF.

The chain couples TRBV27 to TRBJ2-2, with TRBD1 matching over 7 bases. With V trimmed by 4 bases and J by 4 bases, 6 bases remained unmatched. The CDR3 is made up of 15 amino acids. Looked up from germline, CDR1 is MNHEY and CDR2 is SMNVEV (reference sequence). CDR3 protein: CASSSRGRITGELFF. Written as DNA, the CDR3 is TGTGCCAGCAGTTCGAGGGGGCGGATCACCGGGGAGCTGTTTTTT.

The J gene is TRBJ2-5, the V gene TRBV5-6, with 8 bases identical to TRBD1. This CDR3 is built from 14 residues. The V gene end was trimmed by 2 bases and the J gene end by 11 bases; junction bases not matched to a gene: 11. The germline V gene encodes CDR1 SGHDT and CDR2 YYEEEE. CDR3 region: CASSFPRGQGEQYF. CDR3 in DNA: TGTGCCAGCAGCTTCCCCAGGGGGCAGGGAGAGCAGTACTTC.

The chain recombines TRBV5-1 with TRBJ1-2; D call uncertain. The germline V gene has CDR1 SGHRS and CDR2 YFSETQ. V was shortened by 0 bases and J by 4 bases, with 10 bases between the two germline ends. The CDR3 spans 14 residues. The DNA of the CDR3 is TGCGCCAGCAGCTTGGGCAACCTAGGCTATGGCTACACCTTC. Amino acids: CASSLGNLGYGYTF.

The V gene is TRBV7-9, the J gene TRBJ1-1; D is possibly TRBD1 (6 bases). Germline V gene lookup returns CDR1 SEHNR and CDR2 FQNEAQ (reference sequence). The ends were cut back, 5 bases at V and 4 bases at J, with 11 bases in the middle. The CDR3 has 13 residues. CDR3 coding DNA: TGTGCCAGCAGCCGAAGGGGGGGCACTGAAGCTTTCTTT. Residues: CASSRRGGTEAFF.

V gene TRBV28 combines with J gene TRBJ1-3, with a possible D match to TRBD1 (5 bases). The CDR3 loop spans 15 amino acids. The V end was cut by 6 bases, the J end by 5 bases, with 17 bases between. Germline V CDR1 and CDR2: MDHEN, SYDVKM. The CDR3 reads CASSPPQGRRNTIYF. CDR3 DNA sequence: TGTGCCAGCAGCCCACCCCAGGGTAGGCGAAACACCATATATTTT.

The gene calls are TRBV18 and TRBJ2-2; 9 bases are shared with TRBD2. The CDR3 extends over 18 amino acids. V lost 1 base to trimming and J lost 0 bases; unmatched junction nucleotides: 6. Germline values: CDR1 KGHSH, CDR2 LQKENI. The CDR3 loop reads CASSPRLAGSTNTGELFF. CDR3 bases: TGTGCCAGCTCACCACGGCTAGCGGGATCAACGAACACCGGGGAGCTGTTTTTT.